A single sample is the source of the 17 T cell receptor beta chains below, sequenced in a study of Ad26.COV2.S vaccination and SARS-CoV-2 variants. Treatment here: 19 received Ad26.COV2.S at low or high dose, single or two shots; several received placebo; per-sample allocation not given. The study sampled participants on day 63 after the first vaccine or placebo injection. Data came from immunoSEQ multiplex PCR; TCRdb stores just in-frame clones and leaves some out. The data contain about 410,000 clones, 80% to 95% of them singletons. This specimen consisted of peripheral blood, obtained in a trial of Ad26.COV2.S vaccine versus placebo. The receptors come from a person between 18 and 65 years old who received the Ad26.COV2.S COVID-19 vaccine or a placebo.

DNA for the CDR3: TGCGCCAGCAGCTTGGTTTGGGGAGACACAGATACGCAGTATTTT. Translation gives CASSLVWGDTDTQYF. The chain joins TRBV5-1 to TRBJ2-3; perhaps TRBD2 as D (5 bases). The V end was cut by 0 bases, the J end by 2 bases, with 10 bases between. The CDR3 consists of 15 residues. Germline-derived CDR1 and CDR2 are SGHRS and YFSETQ. The variable domain in full, completed from reference TRBV5-1 and TRBJ2-3, reads KAGVTQTPRYLIKTRGQQVTLSCSPISGHRSVSWYQQTPGQGLQFLFEYFSETQRNKGNFPGRFSGRQFSNSRSEMNVSTLELGDSALYLCASSLVWGDTDTQYFGPGTRLTVL.

The sample holds one count of this clone. The chain has TRBV4-1 and TRBJ1-2; 8 nucleotides match TRBD1. The germline gives CDR1 MGHRA, CDR2 YSYEKL. This CDR3 is built from 21 residues. The junction had 26 bases not matched to a gene; V was cut back by 0 bases and J by 8 bases. The CDR3 sequence is CASSQDLGQGPRKGYDRGYTF. For the CDR3, the DNA is TGCGCCAGCAGCCAAGACCTTGGACAGGGCCCCAGGAAAGGGTATGATCGCGGCTACACCTTC.

The V and J genes are TRBV10-3 and TRBJ2-1; 8 bases map to TRBD2. Germline V lookup: CDR1 ENHRY, CDR2 SYGVKD. The CDR3 consists of 13 residues. With 4 bases clipped from V and 9 bases from J, the junction kept 5 bases outside the gene matches. CDR3 sequence reads: CAISGAGVPEQFF. The CDR3, as DNA: TGTGCCATCAGTGGAGCGGGGGTTCCTGAGCAGTTCTTC.

For this clone: Other DNA sequences from this sample encode an identical CDR3 as well. This chain connects TRBV5-1 to TRBJ2-5, with D perhaps assigned TRBD1 or TRBD2 (7 bases each). Germline V gives CDR1 SGHRS, CDR2 YFSETQ. Deletions cut 2 bases from V and 5 bases from J, with 13 bases between. There are 14 residues in the CDR3. The CDR3 DNA reads TGCGCCAGCAGCTTAAGACAGGGAGGGGAGACCCAGTACTTC. Translation: CASSLRQGGETQYF.

This clone occurred a few times. V usage is TRBV19 and J usage is TRBJ2-5, with a possible D match to TRBD1 (5 bases). V lost 3 bases and J 7 bases, leaving 18 bases between the germline ends. Looked up from germline, CDR1 is LNHDA and CDR2 is SQIVND (reference sequence). This CDR3 is built from 15 residues. This CDR3 reads CASSIWTPSNRTQYF. The DNA of the CDR3 is TGTGCCAGTAGTATTTGGACACCATCGAACCGGACCCAGTACTTC. Using reference TRBV19 and TRBJ2-5 for the parts outside the CDR3, the full variable domain is DGGITQSPKYLFRKEGQNVTLSCEQNLNHDAMYWYRQDPGQGLRLIYYSQIVNDFQKGDIAEGYSVSREKKESFPLTVTSAQKNPTAFYLCASSIWTPSNRTQYFGPGTRLLVL.

V gene TRBV6-5 combines with J gene TRBJ1-1; D unresolved. Trimming removed 2 bases from V and 1 base from J, with 11 bases in between. Germline CDR1 is MNHEY and CDR2 is SVGAGI. The CDR3 has 15 residues. CDR3 nucleotide sequence: TGTGCCAGCAGTTACCCCCAAGCGGGGAACACTGAAGCTTTCTTT. Its translation: CASSYPQAGNTEAFF.

V usage is TRBV25-1 and J usage is TRBJ2-5; D unresolved. The length of the CDR3 is 10 residues. Trimming removed 7 bases from V and 7 bases from J, with 7 bases in between. Germline CDR1 reads MGHDK; CDR2 reads SYGVNS. CDR3 DNA: TGTGCCAGCAAAGGAATGACCCAGTACTTC. It specifies CASKGMTQYF.

CDR3 residues: CASSTPTDTQYF. In DNA, the CDR3 is TGTGCCAGCAGTACCCCCACAGATACGCAGTATTTT. The V call is TRBV27, the J call TRBJ2-3, with no clear D. V shed 5 bases and J shed 2 bases, with 5 bases lying between them. Germline-derived CDR1 and CDR2 are MNHEY and SMNVEV (reference sequence). CDR3 length equals 12 residues.

The genes are TRBV4-3 and TRBJ1-1; D perhaps matches TRBD1 (6 bases). From germline, CDR1 is LGHNA and CDR2 YSLEER. The V end was cut by 0 bases, the J end by 1 base, with 12 bases between. The CDR3 contains 16 residues. The CDR3 reads CASSQDHRVRNTEAFF. The CDR3 DNA reads TGCGCCAGCAGCCAAGATCACAGGGTTAGGAACACTGAAGCTTTCTTT.

The chain carries TRBV9 and TRBJ2-7; TRBD1 agrees at 9 bases. The CDR3 has 15 residues. J was trimmed by 1 base and V by 3 bases; bases with no gene match: 5. CDR1 and CDR2 (germline): SGDLS, YYNGEE. DNA for the CDR3: TGTGCCAGCAGCGCCGGACAGGGGATGTCCTACGAGCAGTACTTC. The encoded protein is CASSAGQGMSYEQYF.

This chain links TRBV9 with TRBJ2-5; TRBD2 matches at 9 bases. This CDR3 region has 16 residues. From germline, CDR1 is SGDLS and CDR2 YYNGEE. V was clipped by 3 bases and J by 5 bases; unmatched bases: 11. The CDR3 coding sequence is TGTGCCAGCAGCGAGTTCGCGGGGGGGCGGTGGGAGACCCAGTACTTC. Its translation is CASSEFAGGRWETQYF.

CDR3 region: CAWSATLYQETQYF. CDR3 coding DNA: TGTGCCTGGAGTGCCACCCTCTACCAAGAGACCCAGTACTTC. This chain links TRBV30 with TRBJ2-5; no definite D call. Looked up from germline, CDR1 is GTSNPN and CDR2 is SVGIG (reference sequence). The CDR3 sequence is 14 residues long. Trimming took off 1 base at V and 0 bases at J, with 9 bases between the two ends.

The gene calls are TRBV4-3 and TRBJ2-3; 12 bases align to TRBD2. Trimming took 2 bases from V and 8 from J; bases not matched to a gene: 8. From germline, CDR1 is LGHNA and CDR2 YSLEER. The CDR3 extends over 16 amino acids. CDR3 protein: CASSQTLAGGLGTQYF. CDR3 sequence (DNA): TGCGCCAGCAGCCAAACCCTAGCGGGGGGGTTGGGTACGCAGTATTTT.

The rearrangement links TRBV28 to TRBJ2-2, with a weak D call TRBD1 (5 bases). Germline-derived CDR1 and CDR2 are MDHEN and SYDVKM. The CDR3 runs to 14 residues. Trimming cost V 6 bases and J 4 bases, with 12 bases left between them. The CDR3 DNA is TGTGCCAGCAGCGAAACAGGAGCCACCGGGGAGCTGTTTTTT. This encodes CASSETGATGELFF.

This clone was recorded only once. The same CDR3 also results from other DNA sequences found in this sample. This sequence joins TRBV11-2 and TRBJ1-2; 8 bases align to TRBD1. The V segment lost 5 bases and the J segment 3 bases; nucleotides outside the gene matches: 2. This CDR3 has 13 residues. From germline, CDR1 is SGHAT and CDR2 FQNNGV. CDR3 bases: TGTGCCAGCAGCCCGGACAGGGACTATGGCTACACCTTC. The encoded protein is CASSPDRDYGYTF.

The CDR3 DNA follows: TGCAGCGTTGAGACACAGGGGAGAGGAATCCAAGAGACCCAGTACTTC. Amino acids: CSVETQGRGIQETQYF. This chain links TRBV29-1 with TRBJ2-5; 7 bases agree with TRBD1. CDR1 and CDR2 from the germline V gene are SQVTM and ANQGSEA. The V segment lost 3 bases and the J segment 1 base; nucleotides outside the gene matches: 11. The CDR3 length is 16 residues.

The rearrangement uses TRBV5-1 and TRBJ2-1, with 12 bases aligning to TRBD2. J lost 0 bases, V lost 4 bases, and 8 bases had no gene match. From germline, CDR1 is SGHRS and CDR2 YFSETQ. This CDR3 has 18 amino acids. This chain's CDR3 is CASSPTSGGDSSYNEQFF. As DNA, the CDR3 is TGCGCCAGCAGCCCGACTAGCGGGGGCGACAGCTCCTACAATGAGCAGTTCTTC.